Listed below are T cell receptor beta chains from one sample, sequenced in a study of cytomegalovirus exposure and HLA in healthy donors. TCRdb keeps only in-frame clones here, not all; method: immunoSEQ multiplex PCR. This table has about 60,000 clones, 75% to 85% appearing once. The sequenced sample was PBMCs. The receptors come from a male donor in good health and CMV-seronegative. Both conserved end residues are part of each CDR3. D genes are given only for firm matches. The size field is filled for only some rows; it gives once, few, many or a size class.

CDR3 DNA: TGTGCCAGCAGCTACGACAGCTATGGCTACACCTTC
CDR3 protein: CASSYDSYGYTF
D gene: -
V gene: TRBV11-2
J gene: TRBJ1-2
clone size: few

CDR3 DNA: TGTGCCAGTATCCCCCCAGGCCAGGGGGCGCGTAAGGGCTATGGCTACACCTTC
CDR3 protein: CASIPPGQGARKGYGYTF
D gene: TRBD1
V gene: TRBV19
J gene: TRBJ1-2
clone size: -

CDR3 DNA: TGTGCCATCACCCCTAGCGGGGGGGTCACCGGGGAGCTGTTTTTT
CDR3 protein: CAITPSGGVTGELFF
D gene: TRBD2
V gene: TRBV10-3
J gene: TRBJ2-2
clone size: -

CDR3 DNA: TGTGCCAGCAGCTTGGGGGGCGAGCAGTACTTC
CDR3 protein: CASSLGGEQYF
D gene: -
V gene: TRBV9
J gene: TRBJ2-7
clone size: -

CDR3 DNA: TGTGCCAGTACCACGACAGGGGGCAAGTACGAGCAGTACTTC
CDR3 protein: CASTTTGGKYEQYF
D gene: TRBD1
V gene: TRBV19
J gene: TRBJ2-7
clone size: -

CDR3 DNA: TGTGCCAGCTCACACACGTACGCAGGACAGGGAGGCTCTGGGGCCAACGTCCTGACTTTC
CDR3 protein: CASSHTYAGQGGSGANVLTF
D gene: TRBD1
V gene: TRBV18
J gene: TRBJ2-6
clone size: -

CDR3 DNA: TGTGCCAGCAGCGGAGTGGGACTTCAGGGTTCACCCCTCCACTTT
CDR3 protein: CASSGVGLQGSPLHF
D gene: -
V gene: TRBV9
J gene: TRBJ1-6
clone size: -

CDR3 DNA: TGTGCCAGTAGTAGGGGACAAAACTATGGCTACACCTTC
CDR3 protein: CASSRGQNYGYTF
D gene: -
V gene: TRBV19
J gene: TRBJ1-2
clone size: -

CDR3 DNA: TGCGCCAGCAGCGACGGGCAAACAGGGTGGGGCACTGAAGCTTTCTTT
CDR3 protein: CASSDGQTGWGTEAFF
D gene: -
V gene: TRBV4-3
J gene: TRBJ1-1
clone size: -

CDR3 DNA: TGTGCCAGCAGCTTAGACGGGGGGGACAATGAGCAGTTCTTC
CDR3 protein: CASSLDGGDNEQFF
D gene: TRBD2
V gene: TRBV11-2
J gene: TRBJ2-1
clone size: -

CDR3 DNA: TGCGCCAGCAGCTTGGAGGCCAGGGGTGAGACCCAGTACTTC
CDR3 protein: CASSLEARGETQYF
D gene: -
V gene: TRBV5-1
J gene: TRBJ2-5
clone size: -

CDR3 DNA: TGTGCCAGCAGCCATGAGGGGGCTAGCACAGATACGCAGTATTTT
CDR3 protein: CASSHEGASTDTQYF
D gene: TRBD1
V gene: TRBV9
J gene: TRBJ2-3
clone size: -

CDR3 DNA: TGTGCCAGCAGCCAAGGCCGGACAGGGGTCAACATTCAGTACTTC
CDR3 protein: CASSQGRTGVNIQYF
D gene: TRBD1
V gene: TRBV14
J gene: TRBJ2-4
clone size: -

CDR3 DNA: TGTGCCAGCAGTTTACCGGACAGGGTCCAGCCCCAGCATTTT
CDR3 protein: CASSLPDRVQPQHF
D gene: TRBD1
V gene: TRBV28
J gene: TRBJ1-5
clone size: -

CDR3 DNA: TGTGCCAGCAGTTACTCATCCTCCGGCGGGGGCTACACCTTC
CDR3 protein: CASSYSSSGGGYTF
D gene: -
V gene: TRBV6-6
J gene: TRBJ1-2
clone size: -

CDR3 DNA: TGTGCTAGCAGCCTTCGCGCAGGGGTCGACTCCTACAATGAGCAGTTCTTC
CDR3 protein: CASSLRAGVDSYNEQFF
D gene: -
V gene: TRBV7-7
J gene: TRBJ2-1
clone size: -

CDR3 DNA: TGTGCCAGCAGTTTACAGTACAATCAGCCCCAGCATTTT
CDR3 protein: CASSLQYNQPQHF
D gene: -
V gene: TRBV27
J gene: TRBJ1-5
clone size: -

CDR3 DNA: TGTGCCAGCAGCTCTCCACGCGGGACAGTGAACACCGGGGAGCTGTTTTTT
CDR3 protein: CASSSPRGTVNTGELFF
D gene: -
V gene: TRBV7-9
J gene: TRBJ2-2
clone size: -

CDR3 DNA: TGCAGCGTTGAGACAGGGATGAGCTCTGGAAACACCATATATTTT
CDR3 protein: CSVETGMSSGNTIYF
D gene: TRBD1
V gene: TRBV29-1
J gene: TRBJ1-3
clone size: -

CDR3 DNA: TGTGCCAGCAGCGAGGACAGTAGCTCCTATAATTCACCCCTCCACTTT
CDR3 protein: CASSEDSSSYNSPLHF
D gene: -
V gene: TRBV5-4
J gene: TRBJ1-6
clone size: -

CDR3 DNA: TGCGCCAGCAGCCAGGCTAGCGAAAAGACCCAGTACTTC
CDR3 protein: CASSQASEKTQYF
D gene: -
V gene: TRBV4-1
J gene: TRBJ2-5
clone size: -

CDR3 DNA: TGTGCCAGCAGTTACTTCCAGCGGGGTAGTGAGCAGTTCTTC
CDR3 protein: CASSYFQRGSEQFF
D gene: TRBD2
V gene: TRBV6-5
J gene: TRBJ2-1
clone size: -

CDR3 DNA: TGTGCCACTAAGGGGGGGTTTGGGACAGATACGCAGTATTTT
CDR3 protein: CATKGGFGTDTQYF
D gene: -
V gene: TRBV15
J gene: TRBJ2-3
clone size: -

CDR3 DNA: TGTGCCAGCAGTTTATCGGGACAGGGAATAAATGAGCAGTTCTTC
CDR3 protein: CASSLSGQGINEQFF
D gene: TRBD1
V gene: TRBV27
J gene: TRBJ2-1
clone size: -

CDR3 DNA: TGTGCCAGCAGCATTAGACGGGACAGGGGCCACAATGAGCAGTTCTTC
CDR3 protein: CASSIRRDRGHNEQFF
D gene: TRBD1
V gene: TRBV5-4
J gene: TRBJ2-1
clone size: -

CDR3 DNA: TGCGCCAGCAGCCAAGATGTTGGCGGGGGGCCCACAGATACGCAGTATTTT
CDR3 protein: CASSQDVGGGPTDTQYF
D gene: TRBD2
V gene: TRBV4-3
J gene: TRBJ2-3
clone size: -

CDR3 DNA: TGCGCCAGCAGCCAAGCATACGGGACAGGGGGAAACGAGCAGTACTTC
CDR3 protein: CASSQAYGTGGNEQYF
D gene: TRBD1
V gene: TRBV4-3
J gene: TRBJ2-7
clone size: -

CDR3 DNA: TGTGCCAGCTCACCACTGATAGCGGGGGGGCCTCAAGAGCAGTACTTC
CDR3 protein: CASSPLIAGGPQEQYF
D gene: TRBD2
V gene: TRBV18
J gene: TRBJ2-7
clone size: -

CDR3 DNA: TGTGCCAGCAGCTCGACAGGATACACTGAAGCTTTCTTT
CDR3 protein: CASSSTGYTEAFF
D gene: -
V gene: TRBV11-3
J gene: TRBJ1-1
clone size: -

CDR3 DNA: TGCAGCGTTGACCCTAGCACAGATACGCAGTATTTT
CDR3 protein: CSVDPSTDTQYF
D gene: -
V gene: TRBV29-1
J gene: TRBJ2-3
clone size: -

CDR3 DNA: TGTGCCAGTAGTCCACCGACAGGGCGCGGCCCTGAAGCTTTCTTT
CDR3 protein: CASSPPTGRGPEAFF
D gene: TRBD1
V gene: TRBV19
J gene: TRBJ1-1
clone size: -

CDR3 DNA: TGTGCCAGCAGCTTGGGGGGACTAGCGGGGAGAGAGACCCAGTACTTC
CDR3 protein: CASSLGGLAGRETQYF
D gene: TRBD2
V gene: TRBV5-4
J gene: TRBJ2-5
clone size: -

CDR3 DNA: TGTGCCAGCTCACCACCGGCTGAAGAGCAGTTCTTC
CDR3 protein: CASSPPAEEQFF
D gene: -
V gene: TRBV18
J gene: TRBJ2-1
clone size: once

CDR3 DNA: TGTGCCAGCAGGGACATAGGCTACGAGCAGTACTTC
CDR3 protein: CASRDIGYEQYF
D gene: -
V gene: TRBV2
J gene: TRBJ2-7
clone size: -

CDR3 DNA: TGCGCCAGCAGCCCGCGTCGGGGGATGGAGACCCAGTACTTC
CDR3 protein: CASSPRRGMETQYF
D gene: -
V gene: TRBV5-1
J gene: TRBJ2-5
clone size: -

CDR3 DNA: TGTGCCAGCAGCCGCGACAGAGACTATGGCTACACCTTC
CDR3 protein: CASSRDRDYGYTF
D gene: -
V gene: TRBV6-5
J gene: TRBJ1-2
clone size: once

CDR3 DNA: TGTGCCAGTAGTATGGGCGTAAGCGGGGGGGTCCAAGAGACCCAGTACTTC
CDR3 protein: CASSMGVSGGVQETQYF
D gene: TRBD2
V gene: TRBV19
J gene: TRBJ2-5
clone size: -

CDR3 DNA: TGTGCCAGCAGAGGCGACTTGAGCTCCTACAATGAGCAGTTCTTC
CDR3 protein: CASRGDLSSYNEQFF
D gene: -
V gene: TRBV25-1
J gene: TRBJ2-1
clone size: -

CDR3 DNA: TGTGCCAGCAGTCCGATAGACAGGGGCACTGAAGCTTTCTTT
CDR3 protein: CASSPIDRGTEAFF
D gene: TRBD1
V gene: TRBV27
J gene: TRBJ1-1
clone size: -

CDR3 DNA: TGTGCCAGCAGCTTAGCGGGGACAGGGAATGGAAACACCATATATTTT
CDR3 protein: CASSLAGTGNGNTIYF
D gene: TRBD1
V gene: TRBV7-9
J gene: TRBJ1-3
clone size: -

CDR3 DNA: TGTGCCAGCAGCCGAGCGGGGGGGCCGGTAGATACGCAGTATTTT
CDR3 protein: CASSRAGGPVDTQYF
D gene: TRBD2
V gene: TRBV9
J gene: TRBJ2-3
clone size: -

CDR3 DNA: TGTGCCAGCAGCTTCGCCGGGAGGGGCACTGAAGCTTTCTTT
CDR3 protein: CASSFAGRGTEAFF
D gene: -
V gene: TRBV5-6
J gene: TRBJ1-1
clone size: -

CDR3 DNA: TGTGCCAGCAGGTTCGGGACAGTTAATGAAAAACTGTTTTTT
CDR3 protein: CASRFGTVNEKLFF
D gene: TRBD1
V gene: TRBV2
J gene: TRBJ1-4
clone size: once

CDR3 DNA: TGTGCTAGTGGTTTGGGACAGGGGGCCACCCAGTACTTC
CDR3 protein: CASGLGQGATQYF
D gene: TRBD1
V gene: TRBV12-5
J gene: TRBJ2-5
clone size: -

CDR3 DNA: TGTGCCAGCAGCGGAGACAATAATTCACCCCTCCACTTT
CDR3 protein: CASSGDNNSPLHF
D gene: -
V gene: TRBV9
J gene: TRBJ1-6
clone size: -

CDR3 DNA: TGTGCCAGCTCACCAGGGCTGTATGAAAAACTGTTTTTT
CDR3 protein: CASSPGLYEKLFF
D gene: -
V gene: TRBV18
J gene: TRBJ1-4
clone size: -

CDR3 DNA: TGTGCCAGCAGCGTAGGCCAGGGAGGGACTGATTCACCCCTCCACTTT
CDR3 protein: CASSVGQGGTDSPLHF
D gene: -
V gene: TRBV9
J gene: TRBJ1-6
clone size: -

CDR3 DNA: TGTGCCAGCAGTGAAACCAGGGAAACTAACTATGGCTACACCTTC
CDR3 protein: CASSETRETNYGYTF
D gene: -
V gene: TRBV2
J gene: TRBJ1-2
clone size: -